One sample yielded the 16 T cell receptor beta chains listed below, sequenced in a study of identical twins. TCRdb independently ran MiXCR on the 5' RACE reads; one entry per CDR3 protein. The sample records approximately 220,000 distinct CDR3 sequences, around 8.1% being singletons. The sample also formed part of further work on yellow fever vaccine responses in identical twins.

The sample was memory (CD45RO+) T cells sorted from blood. The receptors were sampled from a woman aged 18-29 years in good health.

The CDR3 DNA is TGTGCCAGCAGCCAAGAATCTGCGGGAGATGAATACAATGAGCAGTTCTTC. Translation: CASSQESAGDEYNEQFF. The chain recombines TRBV3-1 with TRBJ2-1; the match to TRBD2 covers 7 bases. The CDR3 totals 17 residues. The V gene end was trimmed by 0 bases and the J gene end by 4 bases; junction bases not matched to a gene: 9. Germline V gene sequence: CDR1 LGHDT, CDR2 YNNKEL (reference sequence).

This clonotype was seen only a few times. The J gene is TRBJ1-5, the V gene TRBV4-1; the match to TRBD1 covers 10 bases. Per germline, CDR1 MGHRA and CDR2 YSYEKL. The junction had 2 bases not matched to a gene; V was cut back by 2 bases and J by 1 base. The CDR3 contains 16 residues. This chain's CDR3 is CASSQRQGASNQPQHF. The CDR3 DNA reads TGCGCCAGCAGCCAACGACAGGGGGCCAGCAATCAGCCCCAGCATTTT.

Only a few counts were recorded for this clonotype. The rearrangement uses TRBV25-1 and TRBJ1-4, with TRBD1 as a possible D gene (6 bases). V was trimmed by 3 bases and J by 8 bases, leaving 19 bases between them. The CDR3 has 16 amino acids. Germline lookup yields CDR1 MGHDK and CDR2 SYGVNS. The CDR3 DNA is TGTGCCAGCAGTGACACTTGGACAGCCTCGCGGGAAAAACTGTTTTTT. Encoded protein: CASSDTWTASREKLFF. Full variable domain (outside the CDR3, taken from reference TRBV25-1 and TRBJ1-4): EADIYQTPRYLVIGTGKKITLECSQTMGHDKMYWYQQDPGMELHLIHYSYGVNSTEKGDLSSESTVSRIRTEHFPLTLESARPSHTSQYLCASSDTWTASREKLFFGSGTQLSVL.

The chain employs TRBV5-6 and TRBJ2-7; D remains unclear. The germline CDR1 and CDR2 sequences are SGHDT and YYEEEE. V lost 0 bases and J 3 bases, leaving 16 bases between the germline ends. The CDR3 is 16 amino acids. CDR3 region: CASSLGPRYRDYEQYF. The CDR3 region has the DNA TGTGCCAGCAGCTTGGGTCCCAGGTATCGAGACTACGAGCAGTACTTC.

This clonotype showed up just a few times. The chain uses TRBV6-2 or TRBV6-3 and TRBJ2-1; no clear D gene. This CDR3 has 16 amino acids. V lost 0 bases to trimming and J lost 5 bases, with 14 bases between them. CDR1 and CDR2 from the germline V gene are MNHEY and SVGEGT. In DNA, the CDR3 is TGTGCCAGCAGTTACTCGAGCTTCCCCGCGGACAATGAGCAGTTCTTC. It translates to CASSYSSFPADNEQFF.

This chain connects TRBV12-3 or TRBV12-4 to TRBJ2-2, with a weak D call TRBD1 (6 bases). This CDR3 comprises 13 residues. V was trimmed by 6 bases and J by 4 bases, leaving 9 bases between them. The CDR3, as DNA: TGTGCCAGCAGCCGCAGGGGCACCGGGGAGCTGTTTTTT. Translated, it gives CASSRRGTGELFF.

V and J are TRBV11-2 and TRBJ2-1; 9 bases agree with TRBD2. Germline values: CDR1 SGHAT, CDR2 FQNNGV. This CDR3 has 14 amino acids. The V segment lost 4 bases and the J segment 6 bases; nucleotides outside the gene matches: 4. CDR3 bases: TGTGCCAGCAGCTCCTTTAGCGGGAGCAATGAGCAGTTCTTC. This sequence encodes CASSSFSGSNEQFF.

This clonotype was seen at least ten times. V gene TRBV3-1 combines with J gene TRBJ1-6; no clear D gene. The germline V and J ends were trimmed by 2 bases and 7 bases, with 9 bases remaining between them. CDR1 is LGHDT, CDR2 YNNKEL, per germline (reference sequence). This CDR3 spans 14 amino acids. This CDR3 is CASSQLEGNSPLHF. CDR3 sequence (DNA): TGTGCCAGCAGCCAATTGGAAGGGAATTCACCCCTCCACTTT.

DNA for the CDR3: TGCAGTGCGCCGCGGGGGGAGATGCCAGATACGCAGTATTTT. The encoded protein is CSAPRGEMPDTQYF. The V and J genes are TRBV20-1 and TRBJ2-3; the match to TRBD2 covers 8 bases. V lost 6 bases, J lost 4 bases, and 9 bases stayed unmatched. Germline lookup yields CDR1 DFQATT and CDR2 SNEGSKA (reference sequence). The CDR3 is 14 residues long.

This clonotype was found many times. The chain joins TRBV7-2 to TRBJ2-3, with 10 positions matching TRBD2. The CDR3 covers 16 residues. The V gene's germline CDR1 is SGHTA and CDR2 FQGNSA. The trim removed 5 bases at V and 2 bases at J, leaving 7 bases unmatched. In nucleotides, the CDR3 is TGTGCCAGCAGCAAGGGACTAGCGCGAGACACAGATACGCAGTATTTT. Its protein is CASSKGLARDTDTQYF.

This clonotype was detected a few times. The rearrangement joins TRBV14 to TRBJ2-5; possibly TRBD1 or TRBD2 for D (5 bases each). The CDR3 is 13 amino acids. Trimming cost V 6 bases and J 7 bases, with 15 bases left between them. Germline V lookup: CDR1 SGHDN, CDR2 FVKESK. The CDR3: CASRRGPRATQYF. The CDR3 bases are TGTGCCAGCAGGAGGGGTCCAAGAGCGACCCAGTACTTC.

This rearrangement joins TRBV27 to TRBJ2-7, with D possibly being TRBD1 or TRBD2 (6 bases each). The CDR3 extends over 14 amino acids. Trimming shortened V by 5 bases and J by 3 bases, and 14 bases separated the two germline ends. Germline lookup yields CDR1 MNHEY and CDR2 SMNVEV (reference sequence). CDR3 region: CASSLWGDNYEQYF. The CDR3 DNA sequence: TGTGCCAGCAGTCTTTGGGGGGACAACTACGAGCAGTACTTC.

This clonotype was recorded a few times. The chain joins TRBV25-1 to TRBJ2-7; D might be TRBD1 or TRBD2, each matching 5 bases. The CDR3 runs to 13 residues. CDR1 is MGHDK and CDR2 is SYGVNS in the germline V gene. Trimming cost V 6 bases and J 2 bases, with 11 bases left between them. In DNA form, the CDR3 reads TGTGCCAGCAGAGGACACGGGACCTACGAGCAGTACTTC. Its protein is CASRGHGTYEQYF.

V is TRBV20-1 and J is TRBJ1-3; D is uncertain. Per the germline V gene, CDR1 is DFQATT and CDR2 is SNEGSKA (reference sequence). CDR3 length: 13 residues. The ends were cut back, 6 bases at V and 4 bases at J, with 13 bases in the middle. CDR3 region: CSAHHERGNTIYF. In nucleotides, the CDR3 is TGCAGTGCCCATCACGAGAGGGGAAACACCATATATTTT.

The chain is built from TRBV3-1 and TRBJ2-3; D gene ambiguous. V lost 5 bases and J lost 1, with 7 bases in between. The germline V gene has CDR1 LGHDT and CDR2 YNNKEL (reference sequence). CDR3 length equals 13 residues. CDR3 residues: CASSSDRTDTQYF. The CDR3 coding sequence is TGTGCCAGCAGCTCCGACCGCACAGATACGCAGTATTTT.

This clonotype was seen a few times. The chain carries TRBV20-1 and TRBJ2-7; D gene unclear. Looked up from germline, CDR1 is DFQATT and CDR2 is SNEGSKA (reference sequence). V lost 2 bases, J lost 3 bases, and 17 bases lay in between. The CDR3 runs 15 residues. CDR3 protein: CSARPSLISGYEQYF. CDR3 DNA: TGCAGTGCTAGACCCTCCTTAATTTCTGGCTACGAGCAGTACTTC.